Described below is a single TCR beta chain sequence and its context. No antigen is known for it. Terminally differentiated effector memory CD45RA+ cells were excluded from the naive CD8 cells, which were CD45RO-negative and positively selected for CCR7. The donors were adults (healthy and HIV-negative) with no recent acute infections or vaccinations. All donors were Caucasian adults living in Nashville, Tennessee. These data originate in a study of shared clonotypes between healthy human individuals. Study results and caveats: Naive CD4 clonotype sharing across a few donors was about 5%. Memory subsets generally showed lower estimated richness than naive subsets.

Only in-frame clones appear in the TCRdb table, and some are missing; sequencing was by immunoSEQ multiplex PCR. The sample carries about 2,100,000 clones, around 93% recorded once. V lost 3 bases to trimming and J lost 2 bases, with 9 bases between them. Germline V CDR1 and CDR2: SGDLS, YYNGEE. CDR3 length: 14 amino acids. Source material: naive CD8+ T cells from PBMCs. The chain is built from TRBV9 and TRBJ1-3; possible D gene TRBD1, 6 bases. The clonotype was recovered from a man between 18 and 29 years old in good health. Some clones in this sample may be carry-over from other donors' samples. CDR3 bases: TGTGCCAGCAGCGCGTCAGGGGCTGGAAACACCATATATTTT. Residues: CASSASGAGNTIYF.